This TCR beta chain appears in the sequencing data of a study of cytomegalovirus exposure and HLA in healthy donors. Study as a whole: Roughly 85 million unique TCRs from HLA-typed donors made up an early data release. Study results and caveats: Being productive about 90% or about 30% of the time was typical of most TCR beta V segments in an earlier analysis. V- and J-gene trimming in TCR beta was tied to a missense DCLRE1C variant by an analysis performed later.

This clone has only a few counts. Its specificity is unknown. V lost 1 base and J lost 2; bases outside the gene matches: 4. CDR1 MGHRA and CDR2 YSYEKL come from the germline V gene. The CDR3 covers 15 residues. The PCR ran on 60 Vbeta and 13 Jbeta primers. The method was immunoSEQ multiplex PCR; TCRdb's version includes in-frame clones alone and lacks a portion of them. The data hold fewer than 130,000 clones, with less than 80% observed a single time. The sequenced sample consisted of PBMCs. The J gene is TRBJ1-1, the V gene TRBV4-1, with 7 bases lining up with TRBD1. This clonotype originated in a woman between 35 and 50 years old in good health and CMV-seronegative. The CDR3 nucleotides are TGCGCCAGCAGCCAAGCGGACAGGCCTAACACTGAAGCTTTCTTT. As protein: CASSQADRPNTEAFF.